This is a list of T cell receptor beta chains from one sample in a study of T cells in Graves' hyperthyroidism and ophthalmopathy. Via MiXCR, TCRdb re-called the multiplex PCR reads, giving one row per CDR3 protein. The sample consists of approximately 600,000 distinct CDR3 sequences, less than 25% of them appearing once. Sample: blood. These receptors originate from a man aged 25-45 years with Graves' ophthalmopathy. Both conserved end residues are part of each CDR3. The D gene is left open where the match is weak. Size values are once, few and many counts, or a class for expanded clones, and some rows have none.

few,TRBV4-3,TRBJ1-5,.,TGCGCCAGCAGCCAAGATTACCGGCGGAGCAATCAGCCCCAGCATTTT,CASSQDYRRSNQPQHF
many,TRBV11-3,TRBJ2-4,.,TGTGCCAGCAGCTTAGGGGGGAAGACTAACATTCAGTACTTC,CASSLGGKTNIQYF
once,TRBV3-1,TRBJ2-1,.,TGTGCCAGCAGCCAAGATCTTGGACAAGAGCAGTTCTTC,CASSQDLGQEQFF
few,TRBV6-1,TRBJ1-2,.,TGTGCCAGCAGCGATGGAGGAAACACCCTCTATGGCTACACCTTC,CASSDGGNTLYGYTF
few,TRBV5-6,TRBJ2-5,TRBD2,TGTGCCAGCAGCTTGTTAATAGCGGGAGAAGGAGAGACCCAGTACTTC,CASSLLIAGEGETQYF
few,TRBV7-9,TRBJ1-1,.,TGTGCCAGCGGCCTTCAGGGTGGGTTAGGAAACACTGAAGCTTTCTTT,CASGLQGGLGNTEAFF
.,TRBV7-9,TRBJ2-1,TRBD1,TGTGCCAGCAGCCCGGACAGGGACAGGGGTGAGCAGTTCTTC,CASSPDRDRGEQFF
many,TRBV12-3/TRBV12-4,TRBJ2-3,TRBD1,TGTGCCAGCCATCCATGGGGGACAGGGAGCACAGATACGCAGTATTTT,CASHPWGTGSTDTQYF
.,TRBV2,TRBJ2-2,.,TGTGCCAGCAGTCGAGCCGGGGGGCGAGGCACCGGGGAGCTGTTTTTT,CASSRAGGRGTGELFF
few,TRBV12-3/TRBV12-4,TRBJ2-1,TRBD2,TGTGCCACACAGACTAGCGGGACCTTCTCCTACAATGAGCAGTTCTTC,CATQTSGTFSYNEQFF
.,TRBV10-2,TRBJ2-1,TRBD2,TGCGCCACACTAGCGGGAGGGCCTTTGAATGAGCAGTTCTTC,CATLAGGPLNEQFF
few,TRBV30,TRBJ2-7,TRBD1,TGTGCCTGTACCGGGACAGGGGGGCTCTACGAGCAGTACTTC,CACTGTGGLYEQYF
.,TRBV3-1,TRBJ2-4,TRBD1,TGTGCCAGCAGCCAAGGAAACAGGGGGGACATTCAGTACTTC,CASSQGNRGDIQYF
many,TRBV18,TRBJ2-5,TRBD1,TGTGCCAGCTCACCCCTAGGGGGCTTACAAGAGACCCAGTACTTC,CASSPLGGLQETQYF
many,TRBV28,TRBJ1-2,.,TGTGCCAGCAGTAGACAGGAGTACTATGGCTACACCTTC,CASSRQEYYGYTF
.,TRBV27,TRBJ2-7,.,TGTGCCAGCAGTTTATGGGGCCAGAATGAGCAGTACTTC,CASSLWGQNEQYF
.,TRBV12-3/TRBV12-4,TRBJ2-3,TRBD1,TGTGCCAGCAGTCCGACAGGGGGCATAGGAGATACGCAGTATTTT,CASSPTGGIGDTQYF
many,TRBV19,TRBJ2-1,.,TGTGCCAGTAGTCAGGGGTATGAGCAGTTCTTC,CASSQGYEQFF
.,TRBV10-3,TRBJ2-3,TRBD2,TGTGCCATCAGATCCGGGACTAGCGGGACAGATACGCAGTATTTT,CAIRSGTSGTDTQYF
few,TRBV28,TRBJ2-1,.,TGTGCCAGCAGTTTACCGTCCTACCCGAACAATGAGCAGTTCTTC,CASSLPSYPNNEQFF
few,TRBV3-1,TRBJ2-7,TRBD1,TGTGCCAGCAGCCAACTAATGGACAGGGGGCAGGACGAGCAGTACTTC,CASSQLMDRGQDEQYF
many,TRBV3-1,TRBJ1-2,.,TGTGCCAGCAGCCAAGATATCGGGCAGGGTCGAGGCTACACCTTC,CASSQDIGQGRGYTF
few,TRBV29-1,TRBJ2-2,.,TGCAGCGTTGTACTGGACCGCGGGGAGCTGTTTTTT,CSVVLDRGELFF
many,TRBV11-3,TRBJ2-7,.,TGTGCCAGCAGCGTGATCGGAGCGCCCCGTCCTTCCCCCTCGGAGCAGTACTTC,CASSVIGAPRPSPSEQYF
.,TRBV20-1,TRBJ2-3,TRBD1,TGCAGTGCTAGGGGACAGCACAACACAGATACGCAGTATTTT,CSARGQHNTDTQYF
.,TRBV2,TRBJ1-2,.,TGTGCCAGCAGTAGGGCAGGGAATGTTGGCTACACCTTC,CASSRAGNVGYTF
.,TRBV4-1,TRBJ2-7,.,TGCGCCAGCAGCTACATGCCGGGACCGGACTACGAGCAGTACTTC,CASSYMPGPDYEQYF
.,TRBV6-2/TRBV6-3,TRBJ1-1,.,TGTGCCAGCAGCAATACAGGGCTCGTGAGGACTGAAGCTTTCTTT,CASSNTGLVRTEAFF
.,TRBV5-1,TRBJ2-1,.,TGCGCCAGCAGCCCGCTCCGGGACACAGATCTGAATGAGCAGTTCTTC,CASSPLRDTDLNEQFF
many,TRBV27,TRBJ2-1,TRBD1,TGTGCCAGCAGTTCACCCGGACAGGGGGCCTTAGGGGAGCAGTTCTTC,CASSSPGQGALGEQFF
few,TRBV7-7,TRBJ2-1,.,TGTGCTAGCAGCTTAAGTCGGGGGAATGAGCAGTTCTTC,CASSLSRGNEQFF
.,TRBV27,TRBJ1-2,.,TGTGCCAGCAGTTTATCGATGATAGGTTCTTATGGCTACACCTTC,CASSLSMIGSYGYTF
many,TRBV7-2,TRBJ2-5,TRBD1,TGTGCCAGCAGCCTTTCCGGGACAGGGGTGCTAGAGACCCAGTACTTC,CASSLSGTGVLETQYF
few,TRBV3-1,TRBJ2-2,.,TGTGCCAGCAGCCAAGGGCTAGAGAACACCGGGGAGCTGTTTTTT,CASSQGLENTGELFF
many,TRBV28,TRBJ2-1,.,TGTGCCAGCAGCCGACAGGTTGTGACGCATGAGCAGTTCTTC,CASSRQVVTHEQFF
many,TRBV10-1,TRBJ2-5,.,TGCGCCAGCAGTGACTGTGGAAGGGAGACCCAGTACTTC,CASSDCGRETQYF
.,TRBV12-3/TRBV12-4,TRBJ1-2,.,TGTGCCAGCAGCCCCACGGTCGGGGGGCTTGACTATGGCTACACCTTC,CASSPTVGGLDYGYTF